This T cell receptor beta chain derives from a study of vaccination and CD4 T cells after COVID-19. Looking at the study overall: Each post-COVID sample was drawn after diagnosis, and the median interval was approximately 96 days (range 35 to 161).

Regarding treatment: roughly 10-day PBMC culture with coronavirus spike peptide pools or control peptides (ViraFEST assay). Worth noting for this clonotype: Its antigen remains unknown.

Researchers used the Oncomine TCR Beta short-read assay to sequence DNA from cultured CD4+ T cells. One entry per CDR3 protein, called by TCRdb with MiXCR from the PCR reads. The sample consists of about 15,000 distinct CDR3 sequences, about 46% of them appearing once. This clonotype was sampled from a human donor with COVID-19. The material sequenced was cultured CD4+ T cells from blood.

CDR3 loop: CASSLGPYMNTEAFF. CDR3 in DNA: TGTGCCAGCAGCTTGGGCCCGTACATGAACACTGAAGCTTTCTTT. This chain links TRBV5-6 with TRBJ1-1; D uncertain. Trimming cost V 0 bases and J 0 bases, with 9 bases left between them. The germline CDR1 and CDR2 sequences are SGHDT and YYEEEE. CDR3 size: 15 residues.